Included here is one T cell receptor (beta chain) sequence, with context. Its antigen is still unknown. This CDR3 is built from 14 residues. The germline CDR1 and CDR2 sequences are SNHLY and FYNNEI. The junction had 6 bases not matched to a gene; V was cut back by 6 bases and J by 5 bases. This entry comes from a study of early T cells in non-severe SARS-CoV-2 infection. Turning to the study itself: Sequenced material consisted of bulk RNA (from unsorted whole blood), and chains were unpaired. Overall study results and limits: VDJdb-based matching was biased toward anti-spike CD8 responses and missed private and CD4 specificities.

The library protocol tagged individual cDNA molecules with unique molecular identifiers. TCRdb re-derived calls from the 5' RACE reads in MiXCR, one entry per CDR3 protein. The data contain approximately 120,000 distinct CDR3 sequences, 14% to 15% of them singletons. Material: whole blood. J is TRBJ1-4 and V is TRBV2; 7 bases match TRBD1. The clonotype comes from an adult who was a healthcare worker with PCR-confirmed SARS-CoV-2 infection or an uninfected control (not recorded which). For the CDR3, the DNA is TGTGCCAGCAGAGGGGACAGTCGAAATGAAAAACTGTTTTTT. It codes for CASRGDSRNEKLFF.